The clone carrying this T cell receptor beta chain was detected ten times or more. The antigen remains undetermined. Clinical symptoms, serum thyroxine, TRAb, thyroid ultrasound and orbital computed tomography informed diagnoses. PBMCs were obtained from 9.5 to 10 ml fresh peripheral blood. Trimming shortened V by 2 bases and J by 8 bases, and 16 bases separated the two germline ends. The CDR3 length is 15 residues. The germline CDR1 and CDR2 sequences are SGHVS and FQNEAQ. Amplification of TCR beta CDR3 regions used RNA as the template. Initially, a first-round RT-PCR of the TCR CDR3 employed the HTBI primer set. MiXCR, run by TCRdb on the multiplex PCR reads, gives a single entry per CDR3 protein. Of 620,000 or so distinct CDR3 sequences in the sample, roughly 14% were seen once. This entry comes from a study of T cells in Graves' hyperthyroidism and ophthalmopathy. General study results and limits: Expanded thyroid clonotypes (above 0.001) were mostly also found in blood. A model built on 13 V-J features separated ophthalmopathy from stable hyperthyroidism.

This sequence originates from a woman in her fifties or sixties with Graves' ophthalmopathy. This chain links TRBV7-8 with TRBJ2-1; TRBD2 is a possible D gene (5 bases). The material sequenced was blood. This CDR3 reads CASSLSGSNNYEQFF. CDR3 nucleotide sequence: TGTGCCAGCAGCTTATCGGGATCAAATAACTATGAGCAGTTCTTC.